This T cell receptor beta chain was recovered during a study of cytomegalovirus exposure and HLA in healthy donors. In the case of this clone: As yet, its antigen is unknown.

Trimming took 5 bases from V and 4 from J, leaving 11 bases between them. From germline, CDR1 is SEHNR and CDR2 FQNEAQ (reference sequence). CDR3 length equals 13 residues. Whole-study results and caveats: Sequencing likely generated an artifact that appeared as a cluster of highly shared sequence variants.

PCR was performed using 60 Vbeta and 13 Jbeta primers. TCRdb's table, derived via immunoSEQ multiplex PCR, lists solely in-frame clones and lacks some. The sample holds roughly 150,000 clones; over 60% are singletons and the top ten take around 2.2%. Material for sequencing was PBMCs. The V call is TRBV7-9, the J call TRBJ1-1; possibly TRBD1 for D (5 bases). The TCR was taken from a man aged 35 to 55 in good health and CMV-seronegative. This CDR3 is CASSLVGATEAFF. CDR3 in DNA: TGTGCCAGCAGCCTCGTAGGGGCCACTGAAGCTTTCTTT.